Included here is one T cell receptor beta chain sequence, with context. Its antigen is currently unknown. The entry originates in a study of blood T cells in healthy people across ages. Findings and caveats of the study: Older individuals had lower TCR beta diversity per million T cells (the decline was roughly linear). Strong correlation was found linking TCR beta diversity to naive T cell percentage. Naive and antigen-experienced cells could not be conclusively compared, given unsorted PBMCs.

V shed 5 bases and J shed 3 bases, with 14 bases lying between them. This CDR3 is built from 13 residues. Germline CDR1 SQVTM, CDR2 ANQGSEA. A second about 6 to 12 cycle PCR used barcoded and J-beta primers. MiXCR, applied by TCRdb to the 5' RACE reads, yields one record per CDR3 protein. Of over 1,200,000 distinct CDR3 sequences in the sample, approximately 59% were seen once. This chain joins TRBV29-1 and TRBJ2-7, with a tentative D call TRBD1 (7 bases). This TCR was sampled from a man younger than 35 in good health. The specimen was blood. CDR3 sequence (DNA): TGCAGCGTTCAGGGGGGAATTGGCTACGAGCAGTACTTC. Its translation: CSVQGGIGYEQYF.